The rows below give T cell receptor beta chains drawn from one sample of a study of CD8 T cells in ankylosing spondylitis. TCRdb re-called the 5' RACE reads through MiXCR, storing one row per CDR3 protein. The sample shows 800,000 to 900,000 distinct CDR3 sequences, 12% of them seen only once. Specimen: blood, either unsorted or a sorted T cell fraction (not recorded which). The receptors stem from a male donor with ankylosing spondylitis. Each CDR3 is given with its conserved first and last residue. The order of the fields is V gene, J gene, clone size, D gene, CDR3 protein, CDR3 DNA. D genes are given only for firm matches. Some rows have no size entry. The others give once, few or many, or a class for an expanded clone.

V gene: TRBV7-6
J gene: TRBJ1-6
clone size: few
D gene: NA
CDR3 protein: CASSTSRWNTNSPLHF
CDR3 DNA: TGTGCCAGCAGCACCTCCAGGTGGAACACAAATTCACCCCTCCACTTT

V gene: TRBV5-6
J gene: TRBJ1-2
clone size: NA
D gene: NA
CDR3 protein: CASSPVAGGGGYTF
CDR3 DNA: TGTGCCAGCAGCCCGGTTGCGGGTGGAGGCGGCTACACCTTC

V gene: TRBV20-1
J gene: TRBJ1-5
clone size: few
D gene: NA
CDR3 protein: CSARVDSDQPQHF
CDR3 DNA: TGCAGTGCTAGAGTCGACAGTGATCAGCCCCAGCATTTT

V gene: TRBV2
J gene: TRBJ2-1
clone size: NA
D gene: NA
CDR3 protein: CASSAVSGQQFF
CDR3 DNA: TGTGCCAGCAGTGCTGTAAGCGGGCAGCAGTTCTTC

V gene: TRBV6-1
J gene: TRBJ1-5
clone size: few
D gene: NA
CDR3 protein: CASSELGSQPQHF
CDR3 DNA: TGTGCCAGCAGTGAATTGGGGAGTCAGCCCCAGCATTTT

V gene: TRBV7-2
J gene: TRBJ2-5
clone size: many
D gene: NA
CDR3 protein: CASSLVAQETQYF
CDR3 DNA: TGTGCCAGCAGCTTAGTAGCCCAAGAGACCCAGTACTTC

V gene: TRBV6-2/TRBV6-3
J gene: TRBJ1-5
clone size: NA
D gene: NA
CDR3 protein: CASSYNRGGQPQHF
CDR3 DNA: TGTGCCAGCAGTTATAACCGGGGCGGCCAGCCCCAGCATTTT

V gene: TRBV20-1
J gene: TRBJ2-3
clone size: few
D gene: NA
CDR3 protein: CSAPVSSTDTQYF
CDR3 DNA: TGCAGTGCTCCCGTCAGCTCCACAGATACGCAGTATTTT

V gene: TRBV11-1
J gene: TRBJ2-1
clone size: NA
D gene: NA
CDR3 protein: CASSQGRFSYNEQFF
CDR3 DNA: TGTGCCAGCAGCCAGGGGCGGTTCTCCTACAATGAGCAGTTCTTC

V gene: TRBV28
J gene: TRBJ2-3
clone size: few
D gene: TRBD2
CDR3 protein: CASRYGSGYVAQYF
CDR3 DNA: TGTGCCAGCAGATACGGTAGCGGGTATGTGGCGCAGTATTTT

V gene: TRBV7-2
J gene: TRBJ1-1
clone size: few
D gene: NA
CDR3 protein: CASSLRYTSNTEAFF
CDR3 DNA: TGTGCCAGCAGCTTAAGGTACACTTCGAACACTGAAGCTTTCTTT

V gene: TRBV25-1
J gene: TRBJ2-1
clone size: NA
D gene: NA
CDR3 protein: CASSESGAGWMSYNEQFF
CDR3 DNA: TGTGCCAGCAGTGAATCCGGGGCAGGGTGGATGTCCTACAATGAGCAGTTCTTC

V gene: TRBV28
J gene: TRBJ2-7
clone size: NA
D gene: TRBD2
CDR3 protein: CASRLAGGFSYEQYF
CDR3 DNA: TGTGCCAGCCGACTAGCGGGAGGGTTCTCCTACGAGCAGTACTTC

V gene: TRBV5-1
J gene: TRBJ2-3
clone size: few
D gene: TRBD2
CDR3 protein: CASSLASGIPDTQYF
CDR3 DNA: TGCGCCAGCAGCTTGGCTAGCGGGATACCAGATACGCAGTATTTT

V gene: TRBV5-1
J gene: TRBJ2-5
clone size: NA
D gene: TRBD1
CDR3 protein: CASRGTDLQETQYF
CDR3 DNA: TGCGCCAGCAGGGGGACAGATCTGCAAGAGACCCAGTACTTC

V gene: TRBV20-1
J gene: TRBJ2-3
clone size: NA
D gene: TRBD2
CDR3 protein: CSADSLAGASDTQYF
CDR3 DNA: TGCAGTGCTGATTCACTAGCGGGAGCATCAGATACGCAGTATTTT

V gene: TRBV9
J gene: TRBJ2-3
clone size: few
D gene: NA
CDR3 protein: CASSVGPDATTDTQYF
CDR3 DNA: TGTGCCAGCAGCGTAGGTCCGGACGCCACCACAGATACGCAGTATTTT

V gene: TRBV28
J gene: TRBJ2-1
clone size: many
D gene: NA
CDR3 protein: CASSFRGREGVDEQFF
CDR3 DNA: TGTGCCAGCAGTTTCAGGGGCAGGGAAGGGGTTGATGAGCAGTTCTTC

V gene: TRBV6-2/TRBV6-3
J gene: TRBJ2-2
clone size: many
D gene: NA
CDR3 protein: CASSRRRVNTGELFF
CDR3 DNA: TGTGCCAGCAGCCGACGGAGGGTAAACACCGGGGAGCTGTTTTTT

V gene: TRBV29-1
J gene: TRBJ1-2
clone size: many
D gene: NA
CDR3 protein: CSASTLEHYLWF
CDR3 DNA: TGCAGCGCCTCCACGCTAGAGCATTACCTATGGTTC

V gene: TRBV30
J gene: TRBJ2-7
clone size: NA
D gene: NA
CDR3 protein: CAWSAGDLYEQYF
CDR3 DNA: TGTGCCTGGAGTGCCGGGGATCTCTACGAGCAGTACTTC

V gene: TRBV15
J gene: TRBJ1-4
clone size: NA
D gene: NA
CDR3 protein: CATSKQGREKLFF
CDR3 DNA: TGTGCCACCAGCAAGCAGGGGAGGGAAAAACTGTTTTTT

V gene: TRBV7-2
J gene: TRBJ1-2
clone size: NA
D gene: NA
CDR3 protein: CASSSPASNYGYTF
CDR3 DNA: TGTGCCAGCAGCTCCCCCGCATCTAACTATGGCTACACCTTC

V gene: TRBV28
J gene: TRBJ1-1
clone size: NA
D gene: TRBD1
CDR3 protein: CASTSPTGMNTEAFF
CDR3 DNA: TGTGCCAGCACCTCTCCGACAGGGATGAACACTGAAGCTTTCTTT

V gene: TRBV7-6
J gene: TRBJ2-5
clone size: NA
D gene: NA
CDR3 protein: CASSFSLGRTQETQYF
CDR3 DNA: TGTGCCAGCAGCTTCTCCTTGGGGCGGACTCAAGAGACCCAGTACTTC

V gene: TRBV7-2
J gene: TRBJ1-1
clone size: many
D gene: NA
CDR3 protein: CASSFAENTEAFF
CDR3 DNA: TGTGCCAGCAGCTTTGCAGAGAACACTGAAGCTTTCTTT

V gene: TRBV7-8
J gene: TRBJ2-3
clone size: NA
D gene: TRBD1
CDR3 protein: CASSSDRVKADTQYF
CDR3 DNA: TGTGCCAGCAGCTCAGACAGGGTTAAAGCAGATACGCAGTATTTT

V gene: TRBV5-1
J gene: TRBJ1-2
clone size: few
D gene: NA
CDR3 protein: CASNRDNDYGYTF
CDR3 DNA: TGCGCCAGCAACCGGGACAACGACTATGGCTACACCTTC

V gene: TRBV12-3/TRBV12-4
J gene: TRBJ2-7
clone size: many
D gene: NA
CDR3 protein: CASSLTVSSYEQYF
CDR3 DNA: TGTGCCAGCAGCTTAACAGTTTCCTCCTACGAGCAGTACTTC

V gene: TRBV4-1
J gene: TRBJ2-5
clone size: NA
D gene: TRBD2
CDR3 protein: CASSQGTSSAGRETQYF
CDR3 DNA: TGCGCCAGCAGCCAAGGCACATCCTCAGCGGGGCGGGAGACCCAGTACTTC